This entry lists 11 T cell receptor beta chains sequenced from one sample in a study of blood T cell repertoires in COVID-19. The data were produced by immunoSEQ multiplex PCR, yet TCRdb's version contains in-frame clones alone and is incomplete. The sample has over 350,000 clones, roughly 87% seen once. The sequencing sample was made of PBMCs or T cells enriched from blood (not recorded which). All receptors come from a woman under 30 with acute COVID-19.

This clone was recorded only once. This chain uses TRBV9 with TRBJ2-7; a possible D gene is TRBD1 (6 bases). V lost 0 bases and J 4 bases, leaving 11 bases between the germline ends. The CDR3 consists of 14 residues. Germline V gene sequence: CDR1 SGDLS, CDR2 YYNGEE. CDR3 sequence (DNA): TGTGCCAGCAGCGTAGGACAGGTTCAATACGAGCAGTACTTC. The encoded protein is CASSVGQVQYEQYF.

This clone was observed a few times. J is TRBJ2-2 and V is TRBV6-2 or TRBV6-3, with no clear D. V was shortened by 6 bases and J by 7 bases, with 9 bases between the two germline ends. Per the germline V gene, CDR1 is MNHEY and CDR2 is SVGEGT. CDR3 size: 12 residues. CDR3 sequence (DNA): TGTGCCAGCAGCCGAGGTAGCGGGGAGCTGTTTTTT. Amino acids: CASSRGSGELFF.

CDR3 coding DNA: TGTGCCAGTAGTAAACTTACGAGCGGGGGACCCTCCTACGAGCAGTACTTC. The encoded protein is CASSKLTSGGPSYEQYF. This chain joins TRBV19 and TRBJ2-7, with TRBD2 matching over 8 bases. This CDR3 comprises 17 residues. Trimming took 4 bases from V and 0 from J; bases not matched to a gene: 11. Germline V gives CDR1 LNHDA, CDR2 SQIVND (reference sequence).

The rearrangement links TRBV28 to TRBJ1-2; D remains unclear. Per germline, CDR1 MDHEN and CDR2 SYDVKM. The V gene lost 7 bases and the J gene lost 4 bases, with 16 bases spanning the gap. The CDR3 has 14 amino acids. CDR3 in amino acids: CASTITVKTYGYTF. The CDR3 nucleotides are TGTGCCAGCACCATTACGGTCAAAACCTATGGCTACACCTTC.

The CDR3 coding sequence is TGTGCCAGCAGCTTGACAGGGTATGGAACTGAAGCTTTCTTT. Its protein product is CASSLTGYGTEAFF. J is TRBJ1-1 and V is TRBV11-3; 7 positions agree with TRBD1. Unmatched junction bases numbered 6, after V lost 3 bases and J lost 5 bases. The CDR3 runs to 14 residues. Germline V gives CDR1 SGHNT, CDR2 YENEEA.

The rearrangement uses TRBV11-2 and TRBJ2-3, with a possible D match to TRBD1 (5 bases). Between the trimmed V and J ends, which lost 1 base and 9 bases, there was a span of 8 bases. The CDR3 length is 12 residues. The germline gives CDR1 SGHAT, CDR2 FQNNGV. CDR3 loop: CASSLVRETQYF. The CDR3 nucleotides read TGTGCCAGCAGCTTAGTCAGGGAAACGCAGTATTTT.

The rearrangement links TRBV20-1 to TRBJ2-7; D is ambiguous. The germline gives CDR1 DFQATT, CDR2 SNEGSKA (reference sequence). Trimming took off 7 bases at V and 2 bases at J, with 9 bases between the two ends. The CDR3 extends over 11 amino acids. Here the CDR3 reads CSEIETYEQYF. The CDR3 DNA sequence: TGCAGTGAGATAGAAACCTACGAGCAGTACTTC.

This sequence joins TRBV6-5 and TRBJ2-7; 7 bases are shared with TRBD2. J gave up 6 bases and V 7 bases, and 12 bases lay outside the gene matches. CDR3 length: 14 amino acids. The germline V gene has CDR1 MNHEY and CDR2 SVGAGI. DNA for the CDR3: TGTGCCAGCACTCGTAGCGCGGGGGTAGCCGAGCAGTACTTC. Its translation: CASTRSAGVAEQYF.

V and J are TRBV27 and TRBJ1-2, with D tentatively TRBD1 (6 bases). This CDR3 spans 12 amino acids. Germline CDR1 and CDR2: MNHEY and SMNVEV (reference sequence). The ends were cut back, 6 bases at V and 8 bases at J, with 13 bases in the middle. CDR3 residues: CASRTGTLGYTF. DNA for the CDR3: TGTGCCAGCAGAACAGGGACCCTGGGCTACACCTTC.

V and J are TRBV27 and TRBJ1-6; D is uncertain. Germline CDR1 is MNHEY and CDR2 is SMNVEV (reference sequence). The CDR3 consists of 14 residues. V was trimmed by 3 bases and J by 5 bases, leaving 8 bases between them. The CDR3 spells CASSFSGDNSPLHF. The DNA for the CDR3 is TGTGCCAGCAGTTTCTCCGGGGATAATTCACCCCTCCACTTT.

The gene calls are TRBV9 and TRBJ1-4; the match to TRBD1 covers 9 bases. The CDR3 length is 14 residues. Trimming took 4 bases from V and 8 from J; bases not matched to a gene: 6. Per germline, CDR1 SGDLS and CDR2 YYNGEE. This CDR3 is CASSSQTGGEKLFF. CDR3 nucleotide sequence: TGTGCCAGCAGCTCCCAGACAGGGGGGGAAAAACTGTTTTTT. The full variable domain, rest sourced from reference TRBV9 and TRBJ1-4, is DSGVTQTPKHLITATGQRVTLRCSPRSGDLSVYWYQQSLDQGLQFLIQYYNGEERAKGNILERFSAQQFPDLHSELNLSSLELGDSALYFCASSSQTGGEKLFFGSGTQLSVL.